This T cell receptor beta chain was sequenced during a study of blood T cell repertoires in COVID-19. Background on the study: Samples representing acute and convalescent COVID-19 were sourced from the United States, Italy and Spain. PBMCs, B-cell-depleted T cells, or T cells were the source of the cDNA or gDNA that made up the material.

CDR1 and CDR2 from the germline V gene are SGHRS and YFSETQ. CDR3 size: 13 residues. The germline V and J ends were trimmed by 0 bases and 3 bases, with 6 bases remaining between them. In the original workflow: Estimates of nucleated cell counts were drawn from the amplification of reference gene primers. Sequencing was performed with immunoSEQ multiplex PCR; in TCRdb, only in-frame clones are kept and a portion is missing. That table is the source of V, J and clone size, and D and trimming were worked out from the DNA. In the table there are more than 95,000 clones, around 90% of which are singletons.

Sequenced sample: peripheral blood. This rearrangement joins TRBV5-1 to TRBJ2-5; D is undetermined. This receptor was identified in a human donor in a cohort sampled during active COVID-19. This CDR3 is CASSLDYKETQYF. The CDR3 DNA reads TGCGCCAGCAGCTTGGATTACAAAGAGACCCAGTACTTC.